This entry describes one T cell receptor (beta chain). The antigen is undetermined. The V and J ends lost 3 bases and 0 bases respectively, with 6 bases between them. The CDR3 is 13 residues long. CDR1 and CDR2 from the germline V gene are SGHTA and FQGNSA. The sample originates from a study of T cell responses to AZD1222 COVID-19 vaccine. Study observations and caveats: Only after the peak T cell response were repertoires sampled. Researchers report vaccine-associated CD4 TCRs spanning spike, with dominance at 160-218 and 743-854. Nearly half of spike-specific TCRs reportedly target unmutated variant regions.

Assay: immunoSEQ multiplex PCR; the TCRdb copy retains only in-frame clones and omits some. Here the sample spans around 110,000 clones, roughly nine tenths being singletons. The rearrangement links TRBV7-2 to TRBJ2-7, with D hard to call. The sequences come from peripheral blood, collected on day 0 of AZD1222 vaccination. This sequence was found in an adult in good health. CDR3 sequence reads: CASSFSSSYEQYF. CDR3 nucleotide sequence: TGTGCCAGCAGCTTCTCCAGCTCCTACGAGCAGTACTTC.